These 3 T cell receptor beta chains came from one sample sequenced in a study of CD8 T cells in Susac syndrome. It was with random hexamers that 0.5 to 1 ug RNA was reverse transcribed. From the immunoSEQ multiplex PCR reads, TCRdb called clonotypes with MiXCR, one entry per CDR3 protein. The repertoire has 140,000 or so distinct CDR3 sequences, roughly 94% of them found once; the top ten carry over 0.07%. The material sequenced was CD4+ T cells from PBMCs. Receptors were obtained from a human donor in good health.

This chain uses TRBV19 with TRBJ1-2; D is perhaps TRBD1 (5 bases). The CDR3 contains 14 residues. Germline CDR1 and CDR2: LNHDA and SQIVND (reference sequence). Between the trimmed V and J ends, which lost 6 bases and 3 bases, there was a span of 14 bases. CDR3 sequence reads: CASSPRDGDYGYTF. The CDR3 nucleotides read TGTGCCAGTAGCCCCCGGGACGGAGACTATGGCTACACCTTC. The full variable domain, its missing parts supplied by reference TRBV19 and TRBJ1-2, is DGGITQSPKYLFRKEGQNVTLSCEQNLNHDAMYWYRQDPGQGLRLIYYSQIVNDFQKGDIAEGYSVSREKKESFPLTVTSAQKNPTAFYLCASSPRDGDYGYTFGSGTRLTVV.

CDR3 coding DNA: TGCGCCAGCAGCCCGACAGGGGGTGAAAACACCATATATTTT. This sequence encodes CASSPTGGENTIYF. The V and J genes are TRBV5-1 and TRBJ1-3, with TRBD1 identical over 9 bases. Germline V gives CDR1 SGHRS, CDR2 YFSETQ. The CDR3 spans 14 residues. V lost 4 bases, J lost 6 bases, and 5 bases stayed unmatched.

The chain combines TRBV7-7 with TRBJ2-5, with TRBD2 as a possible D gene (6 bases). The ends were cut back, 5 bases at V and 5 bases at J, with 12 bases in the middle. Germline loops: CDR1 SSHAT, CDR2 FNYEAQ (reference sequence). The CDR3 is 13 residues long. The CDR3 here is CASSPGVGETQYF. The CDR3, as DNA: TGTGCCAGCAGCCCGGGAGTAGGGGAGACCCAGTACTTC.